Listed below are T cell receptor beta chains from one sample, sequenced in a study of cytomegalovirus exposure and HLA in healthy donors. Some clones are missing from TCRdb's copy, which holds only in-frame ones; the method was immunoSEQ multiplex PCR. Here the sample spans 110,000 to 150,000 clones, roughly 70% being singletons. The sequenced sample was PBMCs. The source of these receptors is a man aged 30-40 years in good health and CMV-seronegative. The CDR3 runs from the conserved cysteine through the conserved F or W. D genes are given only for firm matches. Where a row states a size, it is once, few, many or the class of an expanded clone; other rows omit it.

v_gene,j_gene,d_gene,abundance,CDR3nt,CDR3aa
TRBV6-1,TRBJ1-5,NA,NA,TGTGCCAGCAGTGGGGGCCCGATCAATCAGCCCCAGCATTTT,CASSGGPINQPQHF
TRBV28,TRBJ1-3,TRBD1,NA,TGTGCCACCTCAGGGGGCTCCTCTGGAAACACCATATATTTT,CATSGGSSGNTIYF
TRBV4-1,TRBJ2-5,TRBD2,NA,TGCGCCAGCAGCCGCCTAGCGGGGGGGCCAGAGACCCAGTACTTC,CASSRLAGGPETQYF
TRBV7-3,TRBJ2-1,TRBD2,few,TGTGCCAGCAGCCCCAACATTTATAGCGGGGGGGCTGGTGAGCAGTTCTTC,CASSPNIYSGGAGEQFF
TRBV7-8,TRBJ2-1,NA,once,TGTGCCAGCAGCTTAGCCGGGGAATACAATGAGCAGTTCTTC,CASSLAGEYNEQFF
TRBV6-5,TRBJ1-2,NA,NA,TGTGCCAGCGACGGGGGGGGAAACTATGGCTACACCTTC,CASDGGGNYGYTF
TRBV6-1,TRBJ1-2,NA,NA,TGTGCCAGCAGTGAAGCGCGCCCGATTAACTATGGCTACACCTTC,CASSEARPINYGYTF
TRBV6-1,TRBJ1-1,TRBD1,NA,TGTGCCAGCAGATATCAGGGGGCAGGGAACACTGAAGCTTTCTTT,CASRYQGAGNTEAFF
TRBV21-1,TRBJ2-2,NA,NA,TGTGCCAGCAACCTACTAGCGGGAGTCACCGGGGAGCTGTTTTTT,CASNLLAGVTGELFF
TRBV28,TRBJ1-3,NA,NA,TGTGCCAGCAGGGAGTCCACCTCTGGAAACACCATATATTTT,CASRESTSGNTIYF
TRBV25-1,TRBJ2-3,TRBD2,once,TGTGCCAGCAGTGACGTTTTGCTAGCGGGGGGCCCCACAGATACGCAGTATTTT,CASSDVLLAGGPTDTQYF
TRBV28,TRBJ2-1,TRBD2,NA,TGTGCCAGCACCGGGACTAGCGGGAGGGTTATCTCCTACAATGAGCAGTTCTTC,CASTGTSGRVISYNEQFF
TRBV19,TRBJ1-5,NA,NA,TGTGCCAGTAGTCCTCGGGGAAGCAATCAGCCCCAGCATTTT,CASSPRGSNQPQHF
TRBV29-1,TRBJ2-3,TRBD2,NA,TGCAGCGTTGCGGGGACTAGCGGATCCACAGATACGCAGTATTTT,CSVAGTSGSTDTQYF
TRBV27,TRBJ1-3,NA,NA,TGTGCCAGCAGTTCACGTAGCTCTGGAAACACCATATATTTT,CASSSRSSGNTIYF
TRBV11-3,TRBJ2-7,TRBD1,NA,TGTGCCAGCAGTCACGGGACAGGGACAACTAAGTACTTC,CASSHGTGTTKYF
TRBV9,TRBJ1-2,TRBD1,NA,TGTGCCAGCAGCGCCTCGGGACAGGGAATGGGGGGCTACACCTTC,CASSASGQGMGGYTF
TRBV4-2,TRBJ1-4,NA,NA,TGTGCCAGCAGCCAAGGAACTAACGGAGGTGAAAAACTGTTTTTT,CASSQGTNGGEKLFF
TRBV6-5,TRBJ2-3,NA,few,TGTGCCAGCAGTTCCCCGGGACTCCGCACAGATACGCAGTATTTT,CASSSPGLRTDTQYF
TRBV27,TRBJ1-2,NA,few,TGTGCCAGCAGTGACAGGTTTCGCGGCTACACCTTC,CASSDRFRGYTF
TRBV9,TRBJ2-7,TRBD1,NA,TGTGCCAGCAGCGTAGAGGGACAGGCCTCCTACGAGCAGTACTTC,CASSVEGQASYEQYF
TRBV5-6,TRBJ2-7,NA,NA,TGTGCCAGCAGCCCAGGGCACGTACCCTACGAGCAGTACTTC,CASSPGHVPYEQYF
TRBV4-1,TRBJ2-7,TRBD2,NA,TGCGCCAGCAGCCAAGCTCAGACTAGCGGGAGCAGCGAGCAGTACTTC,CASSQAQTSGSSEQYF
TRBV5-1,TRBJ2-5,TRBD2,NA,TGCGCCAGCAGCTTGGGGGCGGGGGAAGAGACCCAGTACTTC,CASSLGAGEETQYF
TRBV6-4,TRBJ2-2,TRBD1,NA,TGTGCCAGCAGTGACGGACAGGGGTCCGGGGAGCTGTTTTTT,CASSDGQGSGELFF
TRBV19,TRBJ1-1,NA,NA,TGTGCCAGTAGAGTTCTAGGCCAAAACACTGAAGCTTTCTTT,CASRVLGQNTEAFF
TRBV19,TRBJ2-5,NA,once,TGTGCCAGTAGTATGGTAGCGAAAGAGACCCAGTACTTC,CASSMVAKETQYF
TRBV7-2,TRBJ2-7,NA,once,TGTGCCAGCAGCTTAGCCAGGGCCGCGTCGGAGCAGTACTTC,CASSLARAASEQYF
TRBV5-6,TRBJ2-7,NA,NA,TGTGCCGTTCTAGGGGACGAGCAGTACTTC,CAVLGDEQYF
TRBV6-5,TRBJ1-1,NA,NA,TGTGCCAGCAGCAACAGGTACACTGAAGCTTTCTTT,CASSNRYTEAFF
TRBV5-1,TRBJ2-3,NA,once,TGCGCCAGCAGCTTGGGCGGATACACGGTCACAGATACGCAGTATTTT,CASSLGGYTVTDTQYF